One and the same sample provided the 17 T cell receptor beta chains below, sequenced in a study of regulatory T cells in long-lasting Graves disease. The time point denotes: newly diagnosed GD, antithyroid drugs for less than 3 months. From PBMCs, RNA was extracted and then used to make the TCR library. Investigators prepared the TCR beta libraries by applying iRepertoire HTBI primers and Arm-PCR of CDR3 regions. One entry per CDR3 protein results from TCRdb running MiXCR on the multiplex PCR reads. The sample records roughly 350,000 distinct CDR3 sequences, roughly a sixth being singletons. These data were likewise used in another study, on T cells in Graves' hyperthyroidism and ophthalmopathy.

The sequences come from peripheral blood mononuclear cells (PBMCs), collected at new diagnosis, from a patient treated with antithyroid drugs. The receptors were sampled from a man aged 40-49 years with Graves disease.

In its sample, this clonotype was seen many times. This chain joins TRBV5-1 and TRBJ2-7; tentative D call: TRBD2 (5 bases). V shed 1 base and J shed 4 bases, with 12 bases lying between them. Germline V gives CDR1 SGHRS, CDR2 YFSETQ. This CDR3 is built from 14 residues. The CDR3 DNA is TGCGCCAGCAGCTTGAGTCCGGGAAATTACGAGCAGTACTTC. Amino acid sequence: CASSLSPGNYEQYF.

This clonotype was observed many times. The chain links TRBV5-1 to TRBJ2-7, with TRBD1 matching 10 bases. J was trimmed by 3 bases and V by 3 bases; bases with no gene match: 6. This CDR3 region has 15 residues. The germline gives CDR1 SGHRS, CDR2 YFSETQ. CDR3 protein: CASSSGTGDFYEQYF. In nucleotides, the CDR3 is TGCGCCAGCAGCTCCGGGACAGGGGACTTCTACGAGCAGTACTTC.

As to this clonotype: A read error likely explains this, since a far larger clone differs by one base. CDR3 DNA sequence: TGTGCCAGCAGTGTCTCAGGGTTCAATGAGCAGTACTTC. Protein sequence: CASSVSGFNEQYF. The chain joins TRBV2 to TRBJ2-7, with D maybe TRBD1 (5 bases). The CDR3 is made up of 13 amino acids. With 4 bases removed from V and 7 bases from J, the gap between germline ends came to 14 bases. Germline CDR1 SNHLY, CDR2 FYNNEI. Drawing the rest from reference TRBV2 and TRBJ2-7, the complete variable domain is EPEVTQTPSHQVTQMGQEVILRCVPISNHLYFYWYRQILGQKVEFLVSFYNNEISEKSEIFDDQFSVERPDGSNFTLKIRSTKLEDSAMYFCASSVSGFNEQYFGPGTRLTVT.

This clonotype has at least ten counts. V gene TRBV6-1 combines with J gene TRBJ2-5, with TRBD2 matching over 11 bases. Unmatched junction bases numbered 11, after V lost 6 bases and J lost 2 bases. The germline CDR1 and CDR2 sequences are MNHNS and SASEGT. This CDR3 contains 17 residues. CDR3 DNA sequence: TGTGCCAGCAGCGACGGCTTACTAGCGGGAGCTCAAGAGACCCAGTACTTC. This sequence encodes CASSDGLLAGAQETQYF.

The J gene is TRBJ2-3, the V gene TRBV28; 7 positions agree with TRBD1. J was trimmed by 0 bases and V by 3 bases; bases with no gene match: 3. CDR3 size: 15 residues. Per the germline V gene, CDR1 is MDHEN and CDR2 is SYDVKM. CDR3 loop: CASSLLGQSTDTQYF. The CDR3 nucleotides read TGTGCCAGCAGTTTGTTGGGACAGAGCACAGATACGCAGTATTTT.

This clonotype was observed at least ten times. This chain links TRBV18 with TRBJ1-1, with unresolved D. V shed 8 bases and J shed 1 base, with 11 bases lying between them. The germline CDR1 and CDR2 sequences are KGHSH and LQKENI. The CDR3 runs 13 residues. The chain's CDR3 is CASSPRENTEAFF. In nucleotides, the CDR3 is TGTGCCAGCAGCCCCCGGGAGAACACTGAAGCTTTCTTT.

This clonotype was detected many times. V is TRBV7-7 and J is TRBJ1-5; D remains ambiguous. V dropped 2 bases and J dropped 6 bases, with 26 bases sitting between them. The CDR3 runs to 19 residues. Germline CDR1 is SSHAT and CDR2 is FNYEAQ (reference sequence). This chain's CDR3 is CASSLSTEEGFTYIQPQHF. DNA of the CDR3: TGTGCCAGCAGCTTAAGCACGGAGGAGGGATTTACGTATATTCAGCCCCAGCATTTT.

The rearrangement joins TRBV28 to TRBJ2-7, with TRBD2 as a possible D gene (6 bases). This CDR3 region has 15 residues. V lost 4 bases and J lost 2, with 15 bases in between. The germline CDR1 and CDR2 sequences are MDHEN and SYDVKM. The CDR3 DNA reads TGTGCCAGCAGTTGGGCCCCGGGGGAGGCCTACGAGCAGTACTTC. Its translation is CASSWAPGEAYEQYF.

This clonotype was seen a few times. The chain has TRBV7-3 and TRBJ2-1; the match to TRBD2 covers 7 bases. The CDR3 has 16 residues. Germline trimming cut 5 bases from V and 4 bases from J; bases unmatched to any gene: 11. Germline V gene lookup returns CDR1 SGHTA and CDR2 FQGTGA. The chain's CDR3 is CASSPYGRRGYNEQFF. In DNA, the CDR3 is TGTGCCAGCAGCCCTTACGGAAGGCGGGGGTACAATGAGCAGTTCTTC.

About this clonotype itself: A much bigger clone sits one base away, suggesting this may be a read error. This is likely a read error, given that the CDR3 carries no conserved phenylalanine or tryptophan at its end. The V call is TRBV6-1, the J call TRBJ2-5; D remains unclear. CDR3 length: 14 amino acids. CDR1 MNHNS and CDR2 SASEGT come from the germline V gene. Trimming stripped 5 bases from V and 4 bases from J, with 14 bases between. CDR3 DNA sequence: TGTGCCAGCAGTCGAACAAGGCCGGGAGAGACCCAGTACCTC. Amino acids: CASSRTRPGETQYL.

Only a few counts were recorded for this clonotype. The J gene is TRBJ1-3, the V gene TRBV5-1; weak D call: TRBD1 (5 bases). The CDR3 consists of 17 residues. CDR1 and CDR2 from the germline V gene are SGHRS and YFSETQ. V lost 4 bases and J 0 bases, leaving 17 bases between the germline ends. The CDR3 sequence is CASSPLRGGSSGNTIYF. In DNA, the CDR3 is TGCGCCAGCAGCCCCCTTCGGGGCGGAAGCTCTGGAAACACCATATATTTT.

The sample holds a few counts of this clonotype. V is TRBV12-3 or TRBV12-4 and J is TRBJ1-2; TRBD1 is a possible D gene (5 bases). Trimming removed 3 bases from V and 1 base from J, with 15 bases in between. The CDR3 runs to 16 residues. Written as DNA, the CDR3 is TGTGCCAGCAGTTTGGGGCGGACCGCTGTTAACTATGGCTACACCTTC. Encoded protein: CASSLGRTAVNYGYTF.

This clonotype has at least ten counts. The chain recombines TRBV20-1 with TRBJ1-1; D remains ambiguous. Germline V gene data show CDR1 as DFQATT and CDR2 as SNEGSKA (reference sequence). The CDR3 spans 11 residues. Trimming took 3 bases from V and 6 from J, leaving 8 bases between them. The CDR3 sequence is CSASQRSEAFF. In nucleotides, the CDR3 is TGCAGTGCTAGTCAGAGGTCTGAAGCTTTCTTT.

There are many counts of this clonotype. One end of the junction does not line up with germline, which may come from a read error. The V gene is TRBV5-1, the J gene TRBJ2-2; D ambiguous. Germline V gene data show CDR1 as SGHRS and CDR2 as YFSETQ. The CDR3 consists of 12 residues. The CDR3 coding sequence is TGTGCCAGCAGCTTAGACACCGGGGAGCTGTTTTTT. This codes for CASSLDTGELFF.

As for this clonotype: The germline gene is not matched at one end of the junction; a read error may be the cause. The chain joins TRBV19 to TRBJ1-1; no clear D. Germline V gene data show CDR1 as LNHDA and CDR2 as SQIVND (reference sequence). The CDR3 is 14 amino acids. CDR3 amino acids: CASSIRPAWPEALF. CDR3 DNA: TGTGCCAGTAGTATTCGACCTGCGTGGCCTGAAGCTCTCTTT.

This clonotype was recorded a few times. The rearrangement links TRBV15 to TRBJ2-1; D is ambiguous. This CDR3 has 16 residues. Trimming left V 7 bases short and J 0 bases short, with 16 bases between. The germline V gene has CDR1 LNHNV and CDR2 YYDKDF (reference sequence). The CDR3 spells CATNPFQADSYNEQFF. In nucleotides, the CDR3 is TGTGCCACCAATCCATTCCAGGCGGACTCCTACAATGAGCAGTTCTTC. Looking up the rest from reference TRBV15 and TRBJ2-1 gives the full variable domain: DAMVIQNPRYQVTQFGKPVTLSCSQTLNHNVMYWYQQKSSQAPKLLFHYYDKDFNNEADTPDNFQSRRPNTSFCFLDIRSPGLGDTAMYLCATNPFQADSYNEQFFGPGTRLTVL.

The chain carries TRBV7-2 and TRBJ2-7; D possibly corresponds to TRBD1 (5 bases). In germline, CDR1 is SGHTA, CDR2 FQGNSA. Deletions cut 2 bases from V and 2 bases from J, with 13 bases between. The CDR3 consists of 15 residues. The CDR3 DNA follows: TGTGCCAGCAGCTTATTTGGGGCAGACACCTACGAGCAGTACTTC. Protein product: CASSLFGADTYEQYF.